This TCR beta chain was identified during a study of human T cells and chemical hapten exposure. Study summary: Patch testing was performed with 0.01% DPC on the upper back, with reading at 6 days.

Trimming cost V 6 bases and J 3 bases; bases outside gene matches: 9. Per germline, CDR1 MNHEY and CDR2 SVGEGT. There are 15 residues in the CDR3. TCRdb ran MiXCR on the RACE reads and lists one entry per CDR3 protein. The repertoire has 250,000 to 300,000 distinct CDR3 sequences, around 7.3% of them found once; the top ten carry about 1.1%. Stated time point: pre-sensitization, week 0. Treatment here: therapeutic diphenylcyclopropenone sensitization with weekly scalp DPC. This clonotype was seen a few times. The sequenced sample was whole blood, obtained in connection with sensitization to the hapten diphenylcyclopropenone (DPC). This rearrangement joins TRBV6-2 or TRBV6-3 to TRBJ2-7, with TRBD1 identical over 9 bases. This clonotype was sampled from a man aged 18 to 30 with alopecia areata. Some clones in this sample may be carry-over from other donors' samples. CDR3: CASRSPGQGYYEQYV. The CDR3 bases are TGTGCCAGCAGAAGTCCGGGACAGGGTTACTACGAGCAGTACGTC.